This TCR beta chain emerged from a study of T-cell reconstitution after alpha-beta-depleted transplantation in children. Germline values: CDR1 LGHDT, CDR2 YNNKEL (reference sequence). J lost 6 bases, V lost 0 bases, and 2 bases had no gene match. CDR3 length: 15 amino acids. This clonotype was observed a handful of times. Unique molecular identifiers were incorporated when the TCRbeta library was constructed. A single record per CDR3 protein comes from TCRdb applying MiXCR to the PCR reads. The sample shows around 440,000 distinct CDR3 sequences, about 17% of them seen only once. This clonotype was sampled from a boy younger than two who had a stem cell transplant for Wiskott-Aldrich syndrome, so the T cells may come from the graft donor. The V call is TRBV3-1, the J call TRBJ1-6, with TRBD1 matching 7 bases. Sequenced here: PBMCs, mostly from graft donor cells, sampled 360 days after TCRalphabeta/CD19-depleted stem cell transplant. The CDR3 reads CASSQEGTANSPLHF. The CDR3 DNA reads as TGTGCCAGCAGCCAAGAAGGGACAGCTAATTCACCCCTCCACTTT.